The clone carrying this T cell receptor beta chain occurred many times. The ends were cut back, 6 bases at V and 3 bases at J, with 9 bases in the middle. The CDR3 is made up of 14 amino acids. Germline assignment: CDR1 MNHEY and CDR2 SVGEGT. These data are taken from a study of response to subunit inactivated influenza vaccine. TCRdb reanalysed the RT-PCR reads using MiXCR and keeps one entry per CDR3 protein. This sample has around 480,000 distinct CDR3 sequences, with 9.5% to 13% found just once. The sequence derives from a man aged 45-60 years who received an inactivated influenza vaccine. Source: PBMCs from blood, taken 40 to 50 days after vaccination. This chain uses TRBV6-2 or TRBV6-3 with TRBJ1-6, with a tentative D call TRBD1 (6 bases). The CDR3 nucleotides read TGTGCCAGCAGCTTGGACAGCTATAATTCACCCCTCCACTTT. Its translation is CASSLDSYNSPLHF.